These 30 T cell receptor beta chains share one sample of origin, sequenced in a study of T cells in Graves' hyperthyroidism and ophthalmopathy (dated by TCRdb to the late 2010s). Libraries were prepared through multiplex PCR. Sequencing instrument: Illumina HiSeq 2000. The TCR beta CDR3 regions were amplified from the RNA transcripts. For the first round of RT-PCR on the TCR CDR3, the HTBI primer set was used together with the Qiagen OneStep RT-PCR kit. TCRdb reran the public reads through fastp at Q25 and MiXCR, keeping productive beta chains. Duplicate CDR3 protein sequences are folded into a single record with the most common DNA and genes. This sample lists over 350,000 distinct CDR3 sequences; about 15% were detected once. The ten top clones hold roughly an eighth of the sample. The sample consisted of blood. These TCRs come from a man between 18 and 29 years old with Graves' ophthalmopathy.

This clonotype was detected only a few times. The chain uses TRBV20-1 and TRBJ1-3, with 7 bases aligning to TRBD1. The CDR3 is 13 residues long. Trimming at V came to 7 bases and at J to 0 bases, leaving 3 bases not matched to a gene. Germline CDR1 and CDR2: DFQATT and SNEGSKA (reference sequence). The CDR3 loop reads CSVTGSSGNTIYF. Written as DNA, the CDR3 is TGCAGTGTGACAGGGTCCTCTGGAAACACCATATATTTT.

This clonotype has a count of ten or more. The chain links TRBV12-3 or TRBV12-4 to TRBJ2-1; D gene ambiguous. This CDR3 has 14 amino acids. Deletions cut 3 bases from V and 4 bases from J, with 10 bases between. The CDR3 DNA reads TGTGCCAGCAGTTTGACCCCCTTATACAATGAGCAGTTCTTC. It is translated as CASSLTPLYNEQFF.

The table lists this clonotype with many counts. The rearrangement links TRBV20-1 to TRBJ2-7, with TRBD2 matching over 9 bases. After removal of 2 bases from V and 4 bases from J, the junction contained 3 bases not matched to a gene. CDR3 length: 13 amino acids. Germline lookup yields CDR1 DFQATT and CDR2 SNEGSKA (reference sequence). The CDR3 here is CSARSLAGYEQYF. The DNA of the CDR3 is TGCAGTGCTAGAAGCCTAGCGGGATACGAGCAGTACTTC.

This clonotype showed up just a few times. J is TRBJ1-6 and V is TRBV30; TRBD1 matches at 8 bases. With V trimmed by 3 bases and J by 9 bases, 7 bases remained unmatched. Per the germline V gene, CDR1 is GTSNPN and CDR2 is SVGIG (reference sequence). CDR3 size: 14 residues. Written as DNA, the CDR3 is TGTGCCTGGAGCCCCCCAGGGGGCCGTTCACCCCTCCACTTT. Its translation is CAWSPPGGRSPLHF.

This clonotype was recorded a few times. This chain uses TRBV27 with TRBJ1-5, with no clear D. Deletions cut 3 bases from V and 0 bases from J, with 6 bases between. The CDR3 consists of 14 residues. Germline CDR1 and CDR2: MNHEY and SMNVEV (reference sequence). The CDR3 region has the DNA TGTGCCAGCAGTTTGTCATATAGCAATCAGCCCCAGCATTTT. Residues: CASSLSYSNQPQHF.

This clonotype was recorded many times. CDR3 DNA sequence: TGTGCCAGCAGTTACTCCGGCGGCTTTAACACTGAAGCTTTCTTT. Translating it yields CASSYSGGFNTEAFF. The chain recombines TRBV6-5 with TRBJ1-1; D gene unclear. The CDR3 has 15 amino acids. With 0 bases removed from V and 2 bases from J, the gap between germline ends came to 10 bases. Germline V gives CDR1 MNHEY, CDR2 SVGAGI.

This clonotype was detected many times. V and J are TRBV24-1 and TRBJ2-5; TRBD2 matches at 7 bases. Germline-derived CDR1 and CDR2 are KGHDR and SFDVKD. V trimming: 4 bases; J trimming: 2 bases; junction bases outside the gene matches: 9. The CDR3 sequence is 16 residues long. CDR3 coding DNA: TGTGCCACCAGTGACCTAGTTTTCGGGGGGCAAGAGACCCAGTACTTC. Translation gives CATSDLVFGGQETQYF.

The chain carries TRBV11-2 and TRBJ1-3; 8 bases align to TRBD1. Germline CDR1 and CDR2: SGHAT and FQNNGV. This CDR3 is 16 amino acids long. J was trimmed by 4 bases and V by 1 base; bases with no gene match: 6. CDR3 DNA: TGTGCCAGCAGCTTAGTTTCAGGGGGCGTCGGAAACACCATATATTTT. Translation gives CASSLVSGGVGNTIYF.

In its sample, this clonotype was seen a few times. The rearrangement uses TRBV19 and TRBJ2-2; weak D call: TRBD1 (7 bases). The CDR3 is made up of 20 amino acids. Trimming took 3 bases from V and 0 from J, leaving 23 bases between them. Germline assignment: CDR1 LNHDA and CDR2 SQIVND (reference sequence). CDR3 loop: CASSIRRDSWDPANTGELFF. DNA for the CDR3: TGTGCCAGTAGTATTCGGCGGGACAGCTGGGACCCCGCGAACACCGGGGAGCTGTTTTTT.

This clonotype was counted at least ten times. The DNA for the CDR3 is TGTGCCAGCAGTTACGCGGGTTATTTTAACTATGGCTACACCTTC. It is translated as CASSYAGYFNYGYTF. V is TRBV6-6 and J is TRBJ1-2, with D hard to call. The CDR3 spans 15 residues. With 2 bases removed from V and 1 base from J, the gap between germline ends came to 11 bases. Germline lookup yields CDR1 MNHNY and CDR2 SVGAGI (reference sequence).

This clonotype was counted at least ten times. The junction and the germline gene differ at one end; a read error may be behind it. V and J are TRBV12-3 or TRBV12-4 and TRBJ2-7; TRBD2 matches 8 bases. The CDR3 sequence is 13 residues long. The CDR3 reads CASSSVLAGGRHF. The CDR3 bases are TGTGCCAGCAGTTCGGTCCTAGCGGGTGGGCGGCACTTC.

This clonotype has more than one count but fewer than ten. The V call is TRBV9, the J call TRBJ2-5; the D gene is possibly TRBD2 (6 bases). Between the trimmed V and J ends, which lost 3 bases and 1 base, there was a span of 10 bases. The CDR3 is made up of 14 amino acids. CDR1 is SGDLS, CDR2 YYNGEE, per germline. CDR3 DNA: TGTGCCAGCAGCGCTACCGGGAGCCAAGAGACCCAGTACTTC. Translated: CASSATGSQETQYF.

CDR3 in DNA: TGCAGTGCTAGAGATGTCGACCCGGGACAGGGCAGGCCAAAACTCTACAATGAGCAGTTCTTC. Translation gives CSARDVDPGQGRPKLYNEQFF. This chain connects TRBV20-1 to TRBJ2-1, with 9 nucleotides matching TRBD1. The CDR3 covers 21 residues. Germline V gene data show CDR1 as DFQATT and CDR2 as SNEGSKA (reference sequence). V was clipped by 0 bases and J by 3 bases; unmatched bases: 21.

This clonotype was detected many times. The V and J genes are TRBV12-3 or TRBV12-4 and TRBJ1-6; 7 nucleotides match TRBD1. Germline trimming cut 5 bases from V and 9 bases from J; bases unmatched to any gene: 10. CDR3 length equals 15 residues. The CDR3 region is CASSLGSPGGSPLHF. The CDR3 DNA is TGTGCCAGCAGTCTCGGGAGCCCAGGGGGTTCACCCCTCCACTTT.

This clonotype was seen many times. The chain links TRBV5-1 to TRBJ2-1; 13 nucleotides match TRBD2. J was trimmed by 7 bases and V by 5 bases; bases with no gene match: 6. CDR3 length: 15 amino acids. In germline, CDR1 is SGHRS, CDR2 YFSETQ. Here the CDR3 reads CASRPGLAGENEQFF. CDR3 DNA sequence: TGCGCCAGCAGGCCCGGACTAGCGGGGGAAAATGAGCAGTTCTTC.

This clonotype was seen more than once but under ten times. This chain links TRBV14 with TRBJ1-2; D is possibly TRBD1 (6 bases). Trimming shortened V by 1 base and J by 4 bases, and 13 bases separated the two germline ends. The CDR3 is made up of 15 amino acids. Germline CDR1 reads SGHDN; CDR2 reads FVKESK. CDR3 sequence reads: CASSQAGVLSYGYTF. The CDR3 bases are TGTGCCAGCAGCCAAGCAGGGGTATTGAGCTATGGCTACACCTTC.

Many counts were recorded for this clonotype. The rearrangement joins TRBV11-2 to TRBJ2-5; 12 bases line up with TRBD2. The CDR3 is 17 residues long. V dropped 3 bases and J dropped 1; count of bases not matched to a gene: 6. Germline values: CDR1 SGHAT, CDR2 FQNNGV. As DNA, the CDR3 is TGTGCCAGCAGCTTGGAGACTAGCGGGGGCATCCAAGAGACCCAGTACTTC. It codes for CASSLETSGGIQETQYF.

This clonotype was counted a few times. The chain has TRBV24-1 and TRBJ2-5; 8 bases are shared with TRBD1. Trimming at V came to 4 bases and at J to 9 bases, leaving 6 bases not matched to a gene. CDR1 is KGHDR and CDR2 is SFDVKD in the germline V gene. This CDR3 has 13 residues. This chain's CDR3 is CATSDWRQGPQYF. In DNA form, the CDR3 reads TGTGCCACCAGTGACTGGAGACAGGGGCCCCAGTACTTC.

This clonotype was found many times. The chain uses TRBV6-1 and TRBJ2-7; no firm D call. This CDR3 is 13 amino acids long. The germline V gene encodes CDR1 MNHNS and CDR2 SASEGT. V shed 4 bases and J shed 5 bases, with 12 bases lying between them. The CDR3 DNA is TGTGCCAGCAGTGCTGCTGGGTTCAACGAGCAGTACTTC. Protein: CASSAAGFNEQYF.

This clonotype was recorded at least ten times. The rearrangement joins TRBV3-1 to TRBJ2-5, with D unclear. The CDR3 is 16 residues long. Deletions cut 1 base from V and 2 bases from J, with 14 bases between. Germline assignment: CDR1 LGHDT and CDR2 YNNKEL (reference sequence). The CDR3 spells CASSQVFQHPQETQYF. The CDR3, as DNA: TGTGCCAGCAGCCAAGTGTTTCAACACCCTCAAGAGACCCAGTACTTC.

The chain couples TRBV5-4 to TRBJ2-5; D perhaps matches TRBD1 (6 bases). Per the germline V gene, CDR1 is SGHNT and CDR2 is YYREEE (reference sequence). V was pared by 0 bases and J by 1 base, with 16 bases between. CDR3 length: 17 amino acids. This chain's CDR3 is CASSLESWLGAQETQYF. The CDR3 region has the DNA TGTGCCAGCAGCTTGGAAAGTTGGCTGGGGGCCCAAGAGACCCAGTACTTC.

This clonotype was picked up many times. The chain employs TRBV20-1 and TRBJ2-3; 12 positions agree with TRBD1. V lost 5 bases and J lost 5; bases outside the gene matches: 5. Germline V gene data show CDR1 as DFQATT and CDR2 as SNEGSKA (reference sequence). CDR3 length equals 14 residues. CDR3 loop: CSARDRGLGDTQYF. DNA of the CDR3: TGCAGTGCTCGGGACAGGGGGCTTGGAGATACGCAGTATTTT.

Ten or more counts support this clonotype. The chain carries TRBV7-2 and TRBJ2-7, with D tentatively TRBD1 (7 bases). Looked up from germline, CDR1 is SGHTA and CDR2 is FQGNSA. This CDR3 is built from 16 residues. Trimming stripped 0 bases from V and 5 bases from J, with 17 bases between. The CDR3 DNA reads TGTGCCAGCAGCTTAGCGGGAGGACAGGTTCTGAACGAGCAGTACTTC. It specifies CASSLAGGQVLNEQYF.

This CDR3 reads CASSHYIGNTIYF. CDR3 sequence (DNA): TGTGCCAGCAGCCATTACATAGGAAACACCATATATTTT. The genes are TRBV14 and TRBJ1-3; D not resolved. This CDR3 has 13 residues. V lost 3 bases to trimming and J lost 4 bases, with 7 bases between them. The germline V gene encodes CDR1 SGHDN and CDR2 FVKESK.

This clonotype was recorded at least ten times. The chain couples TRBV6-5 to TRBJ1-3, with a tentative D call TRBD1 (5 bases). V lost 0 bases and J lost 0, with 15 bases in between. Looked up from germline, CDR1 is MNHEY and CDR2 is SVGAGI. The length of the CDR3 is 18 residues. The chain's CDR3 is CASSYSRGGSDSGNTIYF. The CDR3 region has the DNA TGTGCCAGCAGTTACTCGAGGGGTGGATCCGACTCTGGAAACACCATATATTTT.

This clonotype has more than one count but fewer than ten. The chain joins TRBV5-1 to TRBJ1-4, with 8 positions matching TRBD1. The V gene end was trimmed by 3 bases and the J gene end by 4 bases; junction bases not matched to a gene: 5. This CDR3 region has 15 residues. The V gene's germline CDR1 is SGHRS and CDR2 YFSETQ. Here the CDR3 reads CASSSNRGFNEKLFF. The CDR3 DNA follows: TGCGCCAGCAGCTCCAACAGGGGGTTTAATGAAAAACTGTTTTTT.

For the CDR3, the DNA is TGCGCCAGCAGCCAAGTGGCGGCTGATACTGAAGCTTTCTTT. This translates into CASSQVAADTEAFF. The genes are TRBV4-1 and TRBJ1-1; D remains ambiguous. V gave up 1 base and J gave up 5 bases, with 11 bases separating them. Looked up from germline, CDR1 is MGHRA and CDR2 is YSYEKL. There are 14 residues in the CDR3.

This clonotype was seen a handful of times. The V and J genes are TRBV6-1 and TRBJ2-2; 10 bases are a match to TRBD2. V lost 7 bases and J lost 5; bases outside the gene matches: 4. The germline CDR1 and CDR2 sequences are MNHNS and SASEGT. The CDR3 totals 14 residues. The CDR3 sequence: CASKAGGETGELFF. The CDR3 nucleotides read TGTGCCAGCAAAGCGGGAGGGGAGACCGGGGAGCTGTTTTTT.

The chain carries TRBV6-5 and TRBJ2-2; 7 nucleotides line up with TRBD1. With 0 bases clipped from V and 4 bases from J, the junction kept 8 bases outside the gene matches. CDR1 and CDR2 (germline): MNHEY, SVGAGI. The CDR3 totals 17 residues. The DNA of the CDR3 is TGTGCCAGCAGTTACTCCCCTGAGGGGGCTGTCACCGGGGAGCTGTTTTTT. Its protein is CASSYSPEGAVTGELFF.

The sample holds many counts of this clonotype. The V and J genes are TRBV7-8 and TRBJ2-7; 7 bases align to TRBD2. The V gene's germline CDR1 is SGHVS and CDR2 FQNEAQ. V lost 1 base and J lost 3; bases outside the gene matches: 12. The CDR3 consists of 17 residues. This CDR3 reads CASSLEVREWTGYEQYF. CDR3 bases: TGTGCCAGCAGCTTAGAGGTGCGGGAGTGGACGGGCTACGAGCAGTACTTC. The full variable domain, rest sourced from reference TRBV7-8 and TRBJ2-7, is GAGVSQSPRYKVAKRGQDVALRCDPISGHVSLFWYQQALGQGPEFLTYFQNEAQLDKSGLPSDRFFAERPEGSVSTLKIQRTQQEDSAVYLCASSLEVREWTGYEQYFGPGTRLTVT.